What follows are 27 T cell receptor beta chains derived from one specimen sequenced in a study of blood T cell repertoires in COVID-19. This table comes from immunoSEQ multiplex PCR, and its TCRdb copy is limited to in-frame clones, with some not included. The sample records 430,000 or so clones, over 75% being singletons. Sequenced sample: PBMCs or T cells enriched from blood (not recorded which). The receptors come from a woman in her forties who had recovered from COVID-19.

The chain is built from TRBV25-1 and TRBJ2-7; 13 nucleotides align to TRBD2. After removal of 5 bases from V and 2 bases from J, the junction contained 3 bases not matched to a gene. Germline loops: CDR1 MGHDK, CDR2 SYGVNS. The CDR3 is 15 amino acids. The CDR3 loop reads CASSQGLAGTYEQYF. The CDR3 DNA is TGTGCCAGCAGTCAGGGACTAGCGGGAACCTACGAGCAGTACTTC.

The chain combines TRBV7-8 with TRBJ2-1; 7 bases fit TRBD1. The V and J ends lost 4 bases and 5 bases, in that order; junction bases with no gene match: 2. This CDR3 comprises 13 residues. CDR1 is SGHVS, CDR2 FQNEAQ, per germline. CDR3 bases: TGTGCCAGCAGCTGGGACAGAAACAATGAGCAGTTCTTC. Protein sequence: CASSWDRNNEQFF.

This sequence joins TRBV9 and TRBJ1-1; D is perhaps TRBD1 (6 bases). Per the germline V gene, CDR1 is SGDLS and CDR2 is YYNGEE. The CDR3 is 14 amino acids. Trimming left V 3 bases short and J 3 bases short, with 12 bases between. CDR3 sequence: CASSAPPGDTEAFF. The CDR3 DNA is TGTGCCAGCAGCGCACCACCAGGGGACACTGAAGCTTTCTTT.

The chain links TRBV5-6 to TRBJ1-3, with D unclear. The CDR3 extends over 15 amino acids. V gave up 0 bases and J gave up 0 bases, with 7 bases separating them. The germline CDR1 and CDR2 sequences are SGHDT and YYEEEE. CDR3 sequence (DNA): TGTGCCAGCAGCTTGGGAGCGAACTCTGGAAACACCATATATTTT. This encodes CASSLGANSGNTIYF.

This chain connects TRBV11-2 to TRBJ2-2, with D perhaps TRBD2 (6 bases). Per germline, CDR1 SGHAT and CDR2 FQNNGV. The CDR3 has 15 residues. V was clipped by 4 bases and J by 5 bases, with 14 bases between them. The CDR3 sequence: CASSYGFGGTGELFF. The CDR3, as DNA: TGTGCCAGCAGCTATGGCTTTGGGGGGACCGGGGAGCTGTTTTTT.

The chain's CDR3 is CASSQGTSPRADTQYF. CDR3 nucleotides: TGCGCCAGCAGCCAAGGGACTAGCCCTAGGGCAGATACGCAGTATTTT. The rearrangement joins TRBV4-1 to TRBJ2-3; TRBD2 matches at 8 bases. The CDR3 totals 16 residues. Per germline, CDR1 MGHRA and CDR2 YSYEKL. The trim removed 1 base at V and 4 bases at J, leaving 7 bases unmatched.

This clone was picked up a small number of times. The chain uses TRBV10-3 and TRBJ2-2; 8 bases are shared with TRBD1. Germline V gene sequence: CDR1 ENHRY, CDR2 SYGVKD. The CDR3 contains 16 residues. The trim removed 3 bases at V and 2 bases at J, leaving 5 bases unmatched. CDR3 region: CAISESGQVNTGELFF. The CDR3 DNA reads TGTGCCATCAGTGAATCGGGACAGGTTAACACCGGGGAGCTGTTTTTT.

The chain is built from TRBV7-2 and TRBJ2-7, with D tentatively TRBD1 (6 bases). V was trimmed by 5 bases and J by 7 bases, leaving 21 bases between them. The CDR3 is made up of 15 amino acids. CDR1 SGHTA and CDR2 FQGNSA come from the germline V gene. In nucleotides, the CDR3 is TGTGCCAGCAGCCCATCGAGGGACATCTTTGGTGAGCAGTACTTC. It specifies CASSPSRDIFGEQYF.

The gene calls are TRBV25-1 and TRBJ1-2; tentative D call: TRBD1 (6 bases). CDR1 is MGHDK, CDR2 SYGVNS, per germline. CDR3 length: 14 amino acids. The V end was cut by 4 bases, the J end by 5 bases, with 14 bases between. The CDR3 bases are TGTGCCAGCAGTGTGAGTCGGCAGGGGTATGGCTACACCTTC. Translated: CASSVSRQGYGYTF.

This chain uses TRBV11-3 with TRBJ2-7, with D tentatively TRBD1 (6 bases). Germline V gives CDR1 SGHNT, CDR2 YENEEA. The CDR3 has 12 residues. The V and J ends lost 2 bases and 6 bases respectively, with 8 bases between them. For the CDR3, the DNA is TGTGCCAGCAGCTTAACACAGGGCGAGCAGTACTTC. Residues: CASSLTQGEQYF.

This chain links TRBV5-1 with TRBJ1-2, with 10 bases that match TRBD1. The CDR3 is made up of 15 amino acids. CDR1 SGHRS and CDR2 YFSETQ come from the germline V gene. J was trimmed by 5 bases and V by 0 bases; bases with no gene match: 4. CDR3 sequence reads: CASSLGTGGPYGYTF. CDR3 DNA: TGCGCCAGCAGCTTGGGGACAGGGGGTCCTTATGGCTACACCTTC.

The J gene is TRBJ1-2, the V gene TRBV4-2; D gene ambiguous. Germline V gives CDR1 LGHNA, CDR2 YNFKEQ. Trimming took off 1 base at V and 8 bases at J, with 17 bases between the two ends. CDR3 size: 15 residues. The CDR3 DNA reads TGTGCCAGCAGCCAAGCGGGGAATCCATCTATGGGCTACACCTTC. Its protein is CASSQAGNPSMGYTF.

This chain joins TRBV4-1 and TRBJ1-4; D ambiguous. This CDR3 has 16 residues. Deletions cut 2 bases from V and 8 bases from J, with 18 bases between. Germline CDR1 MGHRA, CDR2 YSYEKL. The CDR3 loop is CASSQPLTNINEKLFF. CDR3 bases: TGCGCCAGCAGCCAACCCCTTACAAATATAAACGAAAAACTGTTTTTT.

The CDR3 loop reads CATSGSDADTQYF. For the CDR3, the DNA is TGTGCCACAAGCGGGAGTGACGCAGATACGCAGTATTTT. The rearrangement joins TRBV10-3 to TRBJ2-3; 8 nucleotides line up with TRBD2. Germline V gives CDR1 ENHRY, CDR2 SYGVKD. The V segment lost 10 bases and the J segment 4 bases; nucleotides outside the gene matches: 7. The CDR3 spans 13 residues.

The genes are TRBV24-1 and TRBJ2-3; 7 bases match TRBD1. CDR1 KGHDR and CDR2 SFDVKD come from the germline V gene. CDR3 length equals 17 residues. The trim removed 5 bases at V and 1 base at J, leaving 11 bases unmatched. This chain's CDR3 is CATSGPGGYWGTDTQYF. As DNA, the CDR3 is TGTGCCACCAGTGGTCCAGGGGGTTATTGGGGCACAGATACGCAGTATTTT.

The CDR3 DNA is TGTGCCAGCAGAACTATGCCCGGGGGGCACTACGAGCAGTACTTC. Protein product: CASRTMPGGHYEQYF. The chain combines TRBV27 with TRBJ2-7; D perhaps matches TRBD2 (7 bases). This CDR3 has 15 residues. V lost 6 bases and J 3 bases, leaving 18 bases between the germline ends. Germline CDR1 reads MNHEY; CDR2 reads SMNVEV (reference sequence).

This chain uses TRBV2 with TRBJ2-7; 8 nucleotides match TRBD1. Germline CDR1 reads SNHLY; CDR2 reads FYNNEI. The CDR3 runs 14 residues. J lost 1 base, V lost 7 bases, and 6 bases had no gene match. The CDR3 region has the DNA TGTGCCAGCAATACCAACAGGGGGTCCTACGAGCAGTACTTC. Amino acid sequence: CASNTNRGSYEQYF.

The V and J genes are TRBV7-6 and TRBJ1-5; unclear D gene. Germline V gene sequence: CDR1 SGHVS, CDR2 FNYEAQ. CDR3 length equals 13 residues. V lost 5 bases to trimming and J lost 0 bases, with 5 bases between them. CDR3 residues: CASSPISNQPQHF. As DNA, the CDR3 is TGTGCCAGCAGCCCAATTAGCAATCAGCCCCAGCATTTT.

The rearrangement links TRBV30 to TRBJ2-7; TRBD2 matches 8 bases. Germline lookup yields CDR1 GTSNPN and CDR2 SVGIG (reference sequence). The ends lost 1 base at V and 3 bases at J; junction bases unmatched: 8. CDR3 length: 15 amino acids. The CDR3 nucleotides read TGTGCCTGGAGTGGAGCGGGAGCAAAAGGCTACGAGCAGTACTTC. Protein sequence: CAWSGAGAKGYEQYF.

A remark on this clone: Other nucleotide sequences in the sample specify the same CDR3. This chain uses TRBV11-2 with TRBJ2-3; unclear D gene. CDR1 and CDR2 from the germline V gene are SGHAT and FQNNGV. CDR3 length: 14 amino acids. V was pared by 1 base and J by 1 base, with 6 bases between. CDR3 sequence: CASSLGRGTDTQYF. DNA of the CDR3: TGTGCCAGCAGCTTAGGACGGGGCACAGATACGCAGTATTTT.

The CDR3 region is CDREGRVTGELFF. The CDR3 region has the DNA TGCGACCGGGAGGGCCGGGTCACCGGGGAGCTGTTTTTT. The V gene is TRBV21-1, the J gene TRBJ2-2; TRBD2, as called in the table, went unchecked against the DNA. TRBV21-1 is listed as a pseudogene. The CDR3 has 13 residues.

CDR3 protein: CASMRQSNTEAFF. Written as DNA, the CDR3 is TGCGCCAGCATGCGGCAGTCGAACACTGAAGCTTTCTTT. The chain combines TRBV5-1 with TRBJ1-1; D gene unclear. From germline, CDR1 is SGHRS and CDR2 YFSETQ. The CDR3 has 13 residues. Between the trimmed V and J ends, which lost 6 bases and 1 base, there was a span of 10 bases.

This clone has more than one count but fewer than ten. The chain employs TRBV11-2 and TRBJ2-1, with TRBD1 matching over 9 bases. The CDR3 consists of 16 residues. From germline, CDR1 is SGHAT and CDR2 FQNNGV. Unmatched junction bases numbered 11, after V lost 3 bases and J lost 8 bases. Here the CDR3 DNA reads TGTGCCAGCAGCTTTGAAACAGGGGGCGCATCCGATGAGCAGTTCTTC. Amino acids: CASSFETGGASDEQFF. The full variable domain, with the rest looked up from reference TRBV11-2 and TRBJ2-1, is EAGVAQSPRYKIIEKRQSVAFWCNPISGHATLYWYQQILGQGPKLLIQFQNNGVVDDSQLPKDRFSAERLKGVDSTLKIQPAKLEDSAVYLCASSFETGGASDEQFFGPGTRLTVL.

This sequence joins TRBV5-1 and TRBJ2-2; TRBD2 agrees at 7 bases. V lost 0 bases, J lost 4 bases, and 9 bases stayed unmatched. Germline V gives CDR1 SGHRS, CDR2 YFSETQ. The CDR3 is made up of 17 amino acids. The CDR3 DNA sequence: TGCGCCAGCAGCTTGGGAGCGGGACCCGCGGCCACCGGGGAGCTGTTTTTT. Its translation is CASSLGAGPAATGELFF.

This clone was detected only once. The same CDR3 can be traced to other DNA sequences in this sample. This chain's CDR3 is CASSLGGSSYNEQFF. CDR3 bases: TGTGCCAGCAGCTTAGGGGGTAGCTCCTACAATGAGCAGTTCTTC. J is TRBJ2-1 and V is TRBV5-4; D is perhaps TRBD1 (6 bases). Looked up from germline, CDR1 is SGHNT and CDR2 is YYREEE (reference sequence). V lost 2 bases and J 0 bases, leaving 9 bases between the germline ends. The CDR3 is 15 amino acids.

This clone was detected only once. The CDR3 is CAWSSQGITEAFF. The CDR3 region has the DNA TGTGCCTGGAGTAGCCAGGGGATCACTGAAGCTTTCTTT. The chain employs TRBV30 and TRBJ1-1; maybe TRBD1 (6 bases). Germline CDR1 reads GTSNPN; CDR2 reads SVGIG (reference sequence). Trimming pared 2 bases from V and 4 bases from J, leaving 11 bases between. There are 13 residues in the CDR3. Drawing the rest from reference TRBV30 and TRBJ1-1, the complete variable domain is SQTIHQWPATLVQPVGSPLSLECTVEGTSNPNLYWYRQAAGRGLQLLFYSVGIGQISSEVPQNLSASRPQDRQFILSSKKLLLSDSGFYLCAWSSQGITEAFFGQGTRLTVV.

The rearrangement uses TRBV6-5 and TRBJ2-1; the D gene is possibly TRBD2 (5 bases). The V gene's germline CDR1 is MNHEY and CDR2 SVGAGI. Trimming took off 8 bases at V and 4 bases at J, with 18 bases between the two ends. This CDR3 is 15 amino acids long. CDR3 sequence reads: CASHQTRRGYNEQFF. The CDR3 coding sequence is TGTGCCAGCCACCAGACGCGGCGAGGGTACAATGAGCAGTTCTTC.